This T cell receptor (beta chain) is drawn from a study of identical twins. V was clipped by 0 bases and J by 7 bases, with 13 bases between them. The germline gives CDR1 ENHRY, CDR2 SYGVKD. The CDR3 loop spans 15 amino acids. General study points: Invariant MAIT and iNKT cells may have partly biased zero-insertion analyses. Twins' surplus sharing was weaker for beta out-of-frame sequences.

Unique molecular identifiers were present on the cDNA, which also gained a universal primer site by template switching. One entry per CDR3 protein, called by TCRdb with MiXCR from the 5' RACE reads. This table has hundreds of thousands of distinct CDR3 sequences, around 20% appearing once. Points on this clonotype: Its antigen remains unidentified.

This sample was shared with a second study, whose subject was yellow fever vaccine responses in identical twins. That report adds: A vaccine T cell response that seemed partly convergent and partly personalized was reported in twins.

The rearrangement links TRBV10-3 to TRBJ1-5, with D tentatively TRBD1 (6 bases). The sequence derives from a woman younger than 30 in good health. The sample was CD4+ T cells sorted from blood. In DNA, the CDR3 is TGTGCCATCAGTGAGTCGAAGGGGGACTTCCAGCCCCAGCATTTT. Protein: CAISESKGDFQPQHF.